This T cell receptor (beta chain) was recorded in a study of blood T cell repertoires in COVID-19. Participants, about 18 to 100 years old, spanned 25 or so US areas. The assay was immunoSEQ multiplex PCR, and TCRdb's table has in-frame clones only and misses some. This table has some 210,000 clones, around 81% appearing once. V was trimmed by 1 base and J by 2 bases, leaving 7 bases between them. The V gene's germline CDR1 is LGHDT and CDR2 YNNKEL (reference sequence). The length of the CDR3 is 14 residues. Input material: PBMCs or T cells enriched from blood (not recorded which). The clonotype comes from a man aged 30 to 45 with acute COVID-19. The chain links TRBV3-1 (or the pseudogene TRBV3-2) to TRBJ2-3, with D possibly matching TRBD1 (5 bases). Here the CDR3 DNA reads TGTGCCAGCAGCCAAGCAGGGTTCACAGATACGCAGTATTTT. It yields the protein CASSQAGFTDTQYF.